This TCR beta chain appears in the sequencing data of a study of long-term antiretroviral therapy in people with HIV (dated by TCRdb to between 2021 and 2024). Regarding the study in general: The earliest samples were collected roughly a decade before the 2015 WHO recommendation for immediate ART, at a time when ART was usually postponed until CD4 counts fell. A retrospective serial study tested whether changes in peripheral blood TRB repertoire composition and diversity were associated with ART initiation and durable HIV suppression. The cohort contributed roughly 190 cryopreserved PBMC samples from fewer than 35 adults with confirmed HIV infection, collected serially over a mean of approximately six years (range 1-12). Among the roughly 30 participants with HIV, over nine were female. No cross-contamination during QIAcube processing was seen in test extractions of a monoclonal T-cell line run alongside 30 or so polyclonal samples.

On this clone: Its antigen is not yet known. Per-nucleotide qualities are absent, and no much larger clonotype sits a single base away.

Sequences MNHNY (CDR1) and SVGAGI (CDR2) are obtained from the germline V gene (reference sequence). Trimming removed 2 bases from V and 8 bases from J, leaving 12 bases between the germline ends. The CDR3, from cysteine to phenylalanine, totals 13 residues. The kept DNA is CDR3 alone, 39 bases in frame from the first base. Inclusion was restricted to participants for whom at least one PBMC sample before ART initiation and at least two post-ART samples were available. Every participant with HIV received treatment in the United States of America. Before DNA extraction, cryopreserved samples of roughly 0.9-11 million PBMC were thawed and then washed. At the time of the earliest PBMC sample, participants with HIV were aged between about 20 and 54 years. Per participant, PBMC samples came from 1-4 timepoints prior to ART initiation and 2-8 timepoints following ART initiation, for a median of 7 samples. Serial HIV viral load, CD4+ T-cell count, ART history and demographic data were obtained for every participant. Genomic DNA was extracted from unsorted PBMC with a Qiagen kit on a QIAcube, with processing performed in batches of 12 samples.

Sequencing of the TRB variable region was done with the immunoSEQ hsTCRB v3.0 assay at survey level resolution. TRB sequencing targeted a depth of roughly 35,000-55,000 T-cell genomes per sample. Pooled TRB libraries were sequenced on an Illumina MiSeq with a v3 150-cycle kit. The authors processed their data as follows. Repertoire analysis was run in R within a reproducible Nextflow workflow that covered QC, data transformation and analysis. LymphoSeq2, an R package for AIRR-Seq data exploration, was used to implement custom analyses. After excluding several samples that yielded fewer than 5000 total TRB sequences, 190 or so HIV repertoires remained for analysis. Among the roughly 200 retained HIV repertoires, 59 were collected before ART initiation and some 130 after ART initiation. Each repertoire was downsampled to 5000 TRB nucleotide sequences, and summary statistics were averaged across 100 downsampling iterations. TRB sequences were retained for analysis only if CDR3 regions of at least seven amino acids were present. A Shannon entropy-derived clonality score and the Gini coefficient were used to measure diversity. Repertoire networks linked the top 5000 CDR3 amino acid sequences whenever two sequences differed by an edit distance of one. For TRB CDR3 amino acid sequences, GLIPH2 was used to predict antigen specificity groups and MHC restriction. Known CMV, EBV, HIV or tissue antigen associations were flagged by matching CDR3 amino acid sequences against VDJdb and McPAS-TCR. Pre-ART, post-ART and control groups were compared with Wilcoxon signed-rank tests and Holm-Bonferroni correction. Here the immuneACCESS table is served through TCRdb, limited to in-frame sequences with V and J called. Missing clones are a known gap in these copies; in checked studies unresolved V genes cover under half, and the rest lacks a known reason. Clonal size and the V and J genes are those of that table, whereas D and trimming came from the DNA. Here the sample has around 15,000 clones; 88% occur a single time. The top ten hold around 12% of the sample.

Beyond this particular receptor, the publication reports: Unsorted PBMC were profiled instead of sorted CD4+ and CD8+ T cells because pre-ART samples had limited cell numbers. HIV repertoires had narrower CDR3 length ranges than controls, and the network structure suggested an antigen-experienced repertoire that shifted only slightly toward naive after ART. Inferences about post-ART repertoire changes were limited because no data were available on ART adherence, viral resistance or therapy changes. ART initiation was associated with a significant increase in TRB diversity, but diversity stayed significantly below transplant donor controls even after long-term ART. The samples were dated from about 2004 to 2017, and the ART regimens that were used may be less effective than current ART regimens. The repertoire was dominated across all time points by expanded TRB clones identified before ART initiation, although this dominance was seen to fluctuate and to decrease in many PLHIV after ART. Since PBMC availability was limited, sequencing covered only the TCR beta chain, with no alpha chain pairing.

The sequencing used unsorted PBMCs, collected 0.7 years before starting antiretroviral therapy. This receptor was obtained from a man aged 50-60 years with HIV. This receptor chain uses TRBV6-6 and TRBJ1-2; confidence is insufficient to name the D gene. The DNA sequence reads TGTGCCAGCAGTTACGGGGTAGGCGAAGGCTACACCTTC. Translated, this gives CASSYGVGEGYTF.